The 22 T cell receptor beta chains in this list originate from one sample, sequenced in a study of response to subunit inactivated influenza vaccine. TCRdb reprocessed the RT-PCR reads via MiXCR and lists one record per CDR3 protein. The sample contains about 650,000 distinct CDR3 sequences, around 13% of which appear only once. Sequenced material: PBMCs from blood, taken about 14 days before vaccination. These receptors all stem from a man aged 45-65 years who received an inactivated influenza vaccine.

The V gene is TRBV20-1, the J gene TRBJ2-7; D is unclear. From germline, CDR1 is DFQATT and CDR2 SNEGSKA (reference sequence). This CDR3 region has 13 residues. V gave up 6 bases and J gave up 2 bases, with 14 bases separating them. The CDR3 is CSARRPGPYEQYF. The CDR3 DNA reads as TGCAGTGCCCGGCGGCCTGGTCCCTACGAGCAGTACTTC.

This clonotype was recorded a few times. The J gene is TRBJ2-5, the V gene TRBV3-1, with TRBD2 matching 7 bases. Germline trimming cut 4 bases from V and 5 bases from J; bases unmatched to any gene: 4. The CDR3 spans 13 residues. CDR1 is LGHDT and CDR2 is YNNKEL in the germline V gene (reference sequence). CDR3 sequence reads: CASSLEGGETQYF. DNA of the CDR3: TGTGCCAGCAGCCTCGAGGGAGGGGAGACCCAGTACTTC.

This clonotype was seen ten or more times. This chain joins TRBV10-3 and TRBJ2-1; a weak D match, TRBD2 (6 bases). This CDR3 region has 14 residues. The germline V gene encodes CDR1 ENHRY and CDR2 SYGVKD. V shed 0 bases and J shed 7 bases, with 10 bases lying between them. CDR3 coding DNA: TGTGCCATCAGTGAGTCCCTAGCGTCTAATGAGCAGTTCTTC. It is translated as CAISESLASNEQFF.

The genes are TRBV4-1 and TRBJ2-7, with D perhaps given as TRBD1 or TRBD2 (5 bases each). The CDR3 loop spans 15 amino acids. Germline V lookup: CDR1 MGHRA, CDR2 YSYEKL. V was cut by 1 base and J by 4 bases, with 14 bases left in between. CDR3 bases: TGCGCCAGCAGCCAAGTTAATATCAGGGAGTACGAGCAGTACTTC. Its translation is CASSQVNIREYEQYF.

The J gene is TRBJ1-2, the V gene TRBV29-1, with D tentatively TRBD1 (5 bases). Trimming removed 0 bases at V and 5 bases at J, with 10 bases between. CDR3 length: 13 residues. Germline V gene lookup returns CDR1 SQVTM and CDR2 ANQGSEA. CDR3 in amino acids: CSVEEGRVYGYTF. The CDR3 DNA reads TGCAGCGTTGAAGAAGGCAGGGTGTATGGCTACACCTTC.

V and J are TRBV6-5 and TRBJ2-1; 8 positions match TRBD2. The CDR3 consists of 12 residues. Germline V gene lookup returns CDR1 MNHEY and CDR2 SVGAGI. The V and J ends lost 0 bases and 15 bases, in that order; junction bases with no gene match: 4. CDR3 nucleotide sequence: TGTGCCAGCAGTTACTCGTCGGGAGGGATGTTCTTC. Translated, it gives CASSYSSGGMFF.

The V call is TRBV27, the J call TRBJ2-1, with 7 bases that match TRBD2. This CDR3 spans 15 amino acids. Trimming at V came to 1 base and at J to 7 bases, leaving 7 bases not matched to a gene. In germline, CDR1 is MNHEY, CDR2 SMNVEV (reference sequence). The CDR3: CASSLFASGQNEQFF. The CDR3 coding sequence is TGTGCCAGCAGTTTATTTGCTAGCGGTCAAAATGAGCAGTTCTTC.

This clonotype was counted between two and nine times. CDR3 in DNA: TGTGCCAGCAGTTACGAAGGGGCACCGTTTCTTGAGCAGTTCTTC. This translates into CASSYEGAPFLEQFF. The gene calls are TRBV6-2 or TRBV6-3 and TRBJ2-1; tentative D call: TRBD1 (5 bases). This CDR3 has 15 amino acids. Germline V gene lookup returns CDR1 MNHEY and CDR2 SVGEGT. Trimming left V 2 bases short and J 9 bases short, with 17 bases between.

For this clonotype: The junction does not match germline at one end; this may be a read error. The chain employs TRBV4-1 and TRBJ1-1; a weak D match, TRBD1 (6 bases). This CDR3 region has 15 residues. Germline lookup yields CDR1 MGHRA and CDR2 YSYEKL. The CDR3: CVSSQRGRGAPEAFF. The CDR3 nucleotides are TGCGTCAGCAGCCAGCGCGGACGGGGGGCCCCTGAAGCTTTCTTT.

The chain combines TRBV20-1 with TRBJ2-5, with 8 positions matching TRBD2. Germline-derived CDR1 and CDR2 are DFQATT and SNEGSKA (reference sequence). After removal of 6 bases from V and 4 bases from J, the junction contained 13 bases not matched to a gene. The CDR3 consists of 15 residues. The CDR3 region is CSATGGEPKGETQYF. CDR3 coding DNA: TGCAGTGCCACCGGGGGGGAACCCAAGGGAGAGACCCAGTACTTC.

This clonotype was detected ten times or more. The chain combines TRBV24-1 with TRBJ2-1, with TRBD1 identical over 7 bases. With 3 bases clipped from V and 3 bases from J, the junction kept 7 bases outside the gene matches. CDR1 KGHDR and CDR2 SFDVKD come from the germline V gene. This CDR3 spans 16 amino acids. The CDR3 nucleotides are TGTGCCACCAGTGATGTCGGTGCAGGGGGCTACAATGAGCAGTTCTTC. Translated, it gives CATSDVGAGGYNEQFF.

This clonotype was observed a handful of times. This chain uses TRBV10-3 with TRBJ2-5; D gene unclear. The germline CDR1 and CDR2 sequences are ENHRY and SYGVKD. The V gene lost 7 bases and the J gene lost 1 base, with 13 bases spanning the gap. This CDR3 comprises 14 residues. DNA for the CDR3: TGTGCCATCAAAAATAATGGTCCCCAAGAGACCCAGTACTTC. Its protein is CAIKNNGPQETQYF.

The V gene is TRBV12-3 or TRBV12-4, the J gene TRBJ1-5; TRBD1 might be the D (5 bases). The CDR3 has 14 amino acids. Trimming took off 4 bases at V and 5 bases at J, with 12 bases between the two ends. In nucleotides, the CDR3 is TGTGCCAGCAGTTACAGGTTTGAGGATCAGCCCCAGCATTTT. It encodes CASSYRFEDQPQHF.

This clonotype was recorded a few times. The chain joins TRBV20-1 to TRBJ2-5, with TRBD2 matching over 9 bases. The CDR3 runs to 17 residues. Germline values: CDR1 DFQATT, CDR2 SNEGSKA (reference sequence). V shed 0 bases, J shed 6 bases, and the junction held 14 bases outside the gene matches. The CDR3 region is CSARDQRGEGPRKTQYF. The CDR3 bases are TGCAGTGCTAGAGATCAGCGGGGGGAGGGCCCCCGAAAGACCCAGTACTTC.

The CDR3 bases are TGTGCCACCAGTGATCTGGGGGCTCCAGCAGAGGGGCAGTTCTTC. Residues: CATSDLGAPAEGQFF. The chain recombines TRBV24-1 with TRBJ2-1; D possibly corresponds to TRBD1 (6 bases). Germline lookup yields CDR1 KGHDR and CDR2 SFDVKD. The V end lost 3 bases, the J end lost 12 bases, and 20 bases lay between the germline ends. This CDR3 contains 15 residues.

This chain links TRBV5-1 with TRBJ2-3, with TRBD2 matching over 9 bases. This CDR3 has 14 residues. Per the germline V gene, CDR1 is SGHRS and CDR2 is YFSETQ. Here the CDR3 DNA reads TGCGCTACCGCGGCGGGGGGGAGCACAGATACGCAGTATTTT. Translating gives CATAAGGSTDTQYF. The entire variable domain, with the rest obtained from reference TRBV5-1 and TRBJ2-3, is as follows: KAGVTQTPRYLIKTRGQQVTLSCSPISGHRSVSWYQQTPGQGLQFLFEYFSETQRNKGNFPGRFSGRQFSNSRSEMNVSTLELGDSALYLCATAAGGSTDTQYFGPGTRLTVL.

This clonotype was detected a few times. The V gene is TRBV2, the J gene TRBJ2-7; D is undetermined. Deletions cut 4 bases from V and 2 bases from J, with 12 bases between. The CDR3 runs 14 residues. Per the germline V gene, CDR1 is SNHLY and CDR2 is FYNNEI. Here the CDR3 DNA reads TGTGCCAGCAGTGCGCCCCCAGACCCCTACGAGCAGTACTTC. This encodes CASSAPPDPYEQYF.

This chain links TRBV28 with TRBJ2-7, with TRBD1 as a possible D gene (5 bases). The CDR3 is 15 amino acids. V shed 6 bases and J shed 0 bases, with 15 bases lying between them. Germline V gene data show CDR1 as MDHEN and CDR2 as SYDVKM. CDR3 sequence: CASRSEQVNSYEQYF. CDR3 coding DNA: TGTGCCAGCAGGAGTGAACAGGTTAACTCCTACGAGCAGTACTTC.

This clonotype was counted a few times. J is TRBJ1-6 and V is TRBV19, with D possibly TRBD1 on 5 matching bases. Germline V gene data show CDR1 as LNHDA and CDR2 as SQIVND (reference sequence). V dropped 4 bases and J dropped 10 bases, with 20 bases sitting between them. There are 16 residues in the CDR3. The CDR3 reads CASSTSRGTTSSPLHF. Written as DNA, the CDR3 is TGTGCCAGTAGTACCTCCCGGGGCACCACGAGCTCACCCCTCCACTTT.

This chain joins TRBV10-3 and TRBJ2-3; D might be TRBD1 (6 bases). V shed 4 bases and J shed 4 bases, with 15 bases lying between them. Looked up from germline, CDR1 is ENHRY and CDR2 is SYGVKD. This CDR3 has 15 residues. The CDR3 sequence: CAISGVRGNADTQYF. CDR3 nucleotides: TGTGCCATCAGTGGGGTCAGGGGCAATGCAGATACGCAGTATTTT.

This clonotype was seen repeatedly, ten times or more. The chain joins TRBV28 to TRBJ2-3; D perhaps matches TRBD2 (5 bases). Germline values: CDR1 MDHEN, CDR2 SYDVKM. V was trimmed by 3 bases and J by 2 bases, leaving 9 bases between them. This CDR3 spans 14 amino acids. This CDR3 is CASSFPGNTDTQYF. CDR3 DNA: TGTGCCAGCAGTTTCCCGGGGAACACAGATACGCAGTATTTT.

This clonotype has just a few counts. The chain carries TRBV11-2 and TRBJ2-1, with 8 bases fitting TRBD2. V was pared by 1 base and J by 1 base, with 6 bases of the junction left unmatched. CDR1 SGHAT and CDR2 FQNNGV come from the germline V gene. This CDR3 contains 17 residues. For the CDR3, the DNA is TGTGCCAGCAGCTTAGTGGGTAGCGGGGCATCCTACAATGAGCAGTTCTTC. Its protein is CASSLVGSGASYNEQFF.